These 9 T cell receptor beta chains came from one sample sequenced in a study of Ad26.COV2.S vaccination and SARS-CoV-2 variants. The treatment denotes: some 19 received Ad26.COV2.S at low or high dose, single or two shots; 5 received placebo; per-sample allocation not given. Collection of the samples took place on day 63 after the first injection of vaccine or placebo. This table comes from immunoSEQ multiplex PCR, and its TCRdb copy is limited to in-frame clones, with some not included. The sample records 350,000 to 550,000 clones, 75% to 90% being singletons. The source was peripheral blood, collected in a trial of Ad26.COV2.S vaccine versus placebo. Every receptor here comes from a person between 18 and 60 years old who received the Ad26.COV2.S COVID-19 vaccine or a placebo.

The CDR3 nucleotides read TGTGCCAGCAGCCGAAGGCCGGACAGAGACGAGTTGCCTGGCTACACCTTC. This translates into CASSRRPDRDELPGYTF. V is TRBV6-6 and J is TRBJ1-2, with D possibly TRBD1 on 6 matching bases. Trimming stripped 6 bases from V and 7 bases from J, with 27 bases between. Per the germline V gene, CDR1 is MNHNY and CDR2 is SVGAGI (reference sequence). This CDR3 comprises 17 residues.

The chain employs TRBV6-1 and TRBJ1-4; the D gene is possibly TRBD1 (5 bases). V was clipped by 4 bases and J by 6 bases, with 18 bases between them. CDR3 size: 16 residues. Germline-derived CDR1 and CDR2 are MNHNS and SASEGT. The CDR3 here is CASSAQPGTGDEKLFF. The CDR3 nucleotides read TGTGCCAGCAGTGCCCAACCTGGGACTGGAGATGAAAAACTGTTTTTT.

The chain carries TRBV24-1 and TRBJ2-3; D possibly matches TRBD1 or TRBD2 (7 bases each). This CDR3 region has 21 residues. The germline CDR1 and CDR2 sequences are KGHDR and SFDVKD. V lost 1 base, J lost 3 bases, and 28 bases lay in between. The CDR3 here is CATSDFRGEAGQPRGTDTQYF. CDR3 nucleotides: TGTGCCACCAGTGATTTCCGGGGGGAAGCGGGACAGCCGAGGGGGACAGATACGCAGTATTTT.

Concerning this clone: Other DNA sequences in this specimen translate into the identical CDR3. V usage is TRBV5-6 and J usage is TRBJ1-5; no definite D call. Trimming took off 0 bases at V and 3 bases at J, with 13 bases between the two ends. Germline loops: CDR1 SGHDT, CDR2 YYEEEE. The CDR3 length is 16 residues. The CDR3 region has the DNA TGTGCCAGCAGCTTGGGAGCAGGCTCCTCCAATCAGCCCCAGCATTTT. Translation: CASSLGAGSSNQPQHF.

The rearrangement uses TRBV7-6 and TRBJ2-3; perhaps TRBD2 as D (5 bases). Looked up from germline, CDR1 is SGHVS and CDR2 is FNYEAQ. The CDR3 is 16 residues long. V lost 3 bases to trimming and J lost 1 base, with 14 bases between them. The CDR3 DNA reads as TGTGCCAGCAGCTTCGCTTCGGTGGGAGGCACAGATACGCAGTATTTT. It translates to CASSFASVGGTDTQYF.

V and J are TRBV2 and TRBJ1-2, with D possibly matching TRBD1 (6 bases). Germline V gene lookup returns CDR1 SNHLY and CDR2 FYNNEI. The V and J ends lost 5 bases and 0 bases respectively, with 10 bases between them. The CDR3 loop spans 14 amino acids. The CDR3 nucleotides are TGTGCCAGCAGTTCAGACAGGACTAACTATGGCTACACCTTC. Translating gives CASSSDRTNYGYTF.

A few counts support this clone. This rearrangement joins TRBV14 to TRBJ1-2; 9 nucleotides align to TRBD1. The CDR3 sequence is 17 residues long. The V gene's germline CDR1 is SGHDN and CDR2 FVKESK. The junction had 8 bases not matched to a gene; V was cut back by 1 base and J by 2 bases. The CDR3 spells CASSQAPGQGHNYGYTF. In DNA form, the CDR3 reads TGTGCCAGCAGCCAAGCCCCCGGACAGGGGCACAACTATGGCTACACCTTC.

This chain links TRBV7-3 with TRBJ1-6, with D hard to call. The CDR3 runs to 13 residues. The V gene lost 2 bases and the J gene lost 7 bases, with 6 bases spanning the gap. Germline V gives CDR1 SGHTA, CDR2 FQGTGA. The DNA of the CDR3 is TGTGCCAGCAGCTTATTCGAGAATTCACCCCTCCACTTT. Its translation is CASSLFENSPLHF.

This clone is a singleton in its sample. V usage is TRBV5-1 and J usage is TRBJ2-1; 7 nucleotides match TRBD2. Germline V lookup: CDR1 SGHRS, CDR2 YFSETQ. The CDR3 length is 15 residues. Trimming took 0 bases from V and 6 from J; bases not matched to a gene: 6. In DNA, the CDR3 is TGCGCCAGCAGCTTGGGGCTAGCGGTTTTCAATGAGCAGTTCTTC. It specifies CASSLGLAVFNEQFF.